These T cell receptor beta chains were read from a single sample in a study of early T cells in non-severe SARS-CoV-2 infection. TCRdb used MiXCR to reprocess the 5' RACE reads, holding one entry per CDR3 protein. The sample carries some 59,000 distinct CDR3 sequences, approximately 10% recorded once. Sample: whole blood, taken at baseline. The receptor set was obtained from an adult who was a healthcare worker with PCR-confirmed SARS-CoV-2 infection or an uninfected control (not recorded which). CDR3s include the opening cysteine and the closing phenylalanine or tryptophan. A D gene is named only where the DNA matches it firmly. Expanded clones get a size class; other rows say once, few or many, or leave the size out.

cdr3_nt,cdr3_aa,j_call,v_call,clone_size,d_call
TGTGCCAGTAGTATATTTTTAGACAGCTCCTACGAGCAGTACTTC,CASSIFLDSSYEQYF,TRBJ2-7,TRBV19,few,-
TGTGCCAGCTCACCAATTTTTAGCGAGTACCAAGAGACCCAGTACTTC,CASSPIFSEYQETQYF,TRBJ2-5,TRBV18,many,-
TGTGCCGGTAGTACCTCGACAGGGGACTATGGCTACACCTTC,CAGSTSTGDYGYTF,TRBJ1-2,TRBV30,-,TRBD1
TGCGCCAGCAGCCAAGTCCGCGCGCCAACCTACGAGCAGTACTTC,CASSQVRAPTYEQYF,TRBJ2-7,TRBV4-1,few,-
TGTGCCAGTAGCAGTTCTGCAGGGGCTGGGGCCAACGTCCTGACTTTC,CASSSSAGAGANVLTF,TRBJ2-6,TRBV19,many,-
TGTGCCACCAGGGGCGGGGGGTTTTATGAGCAGTTCTTC,CATRGGGFYEQFF,TRBJ2-1,TRBV24-1,many,TRBD2
TGTGCCAGCAGCTCAGTTTCGGATCAGCCCCAGCATTTT,CASSSVSDQPQHF,TRBJ1-5,TRBV7-9,few,-
TGTGCCAGCTCTAACCAGGGGAACACTGAAGCTTTCTTT,CASSNQGNTEAFF,TRBJ1-1,TRBV18,many,-
TGTGCCACCAGTGATTTGGAGGTCGCTAGCGGATACAATGAGCAGTTCTTC,CATSDLEVASGYNEQFF,TRBJ2-1,TRBV24-1,-,TRBD2
TGTGCCTCTGACAGGGGGCACCCTGAAGCTTTCTTT,CASDRGHPEAFF,TRBJ1-1,TRBV30,few,TRBD1
TGTGCCAGCAGCTCTAACAGGGTCCTAGACTATGGCTACACCTTC,CASSSNRVLDYGYTF,TRBJ1-2,TRBV7-9,-,-
TGTGCCAGTAGACGAGGGACAGGATCCTACGAGCAGTACTTC,CASRRGTGSYEQYF,TRBJ2-7,TRBV19,-,TRBD1
TGTGCCAGCAGCTTAGGAAGCGGGATCGTGGAGACAGATACGCAGTATTTT,CASSLGSGIVETDTQYF,TRBJ2-3,TRBV5-6,-,TRBD2
TGTGCCAGCAGCCCGGGACTGGCGAACAATGAGCAGTTCTTC,CASSPGLANNEQFF,TRBJ2-1,TRBV4-2,many,-
TGTGCCAGCAGTAGAGGACAGGGGGCGTTAACTGAAGCTTTCTTT,CASSRGQGALTEAFF,TRBJ1-1,TRBV6-5,-,TRBD1
TGTGCCAGTAGTGAGATTTCCGCAGCAGGTGGCTACACCTTC,CASSEISAAGGYTF,TRBJ1-2,TRBV19,few,-
TGTGCCAGCAGTTTGGGAAGAGGACAGGGCAGTGGTGGGCAGTTCTTC,CASSLGRGQGSGGQFF,TRBJ2-1,TRBV28,few,TRBD1
TGCAGTGCTAGAGGCTTCAACGTCCGGGGGGGTGTGTACAATGAGCAGTTCTTC,CSARGFNVRGGVYNEQFF,TRBJ2-1,TRBV20-1,many,TRBD2
TGTGCCAGCAGCTTTACAGAGAACACTGAAGCTTTCTTT,CASSFTENTEAFF,TRBJ1-1,TRBV7-3,-,-
TGTGCCAGCTCACCCAGAAGGGCGCCCACAGATACGCAGTATTTT,CASSPRRAPTDTQYF,TRBJ2-3,TRBV18,many,-
TGTGCCAGCAGGGAACAGGGGGGCAATCAGCCCCAGCATTTT,CASREQGGNQPQHF,TRBJ1-5,TRBV6-5,-,TRBD1
TGTGCCAGCAGCTTAGGAGTCGCTGGGGCCAACGTCCTGACTTTC,CASSLGVAGANVLTF,TRBJ2-6,TRBV7-9,many,-
TGTGCCAGCAGTGTCCAGACGCTTCCCGCAGATACGCAGTATTTT,CASSVQTLPADTQYF,TRBJ2-3,TRBV6-1,few,-
TGTGCCAGCAGTGACACCTCCGCTCCTGAGGGGTATGGCTACACCTTC,CASSDTSAPEGYGYTF,TRBJ1-2,TRBV6-4,many,-
TGTGCCAGCAGTTACCGACGTTCAGGGGATAATTCACCCCTCCACTTT,CASSYRRSGDNSPLHF,TRBJ1-6,TRBV6-6,few,-
TGTGCCAGCAGCTTAGCGGTAGCAGGGGCTTCCCCTCGAGGCTACACCTTC,CASSLAVAGASPRGYTF,TRBJ1-2,TRBV7-8,few,-
TGTGCCAGCAGTTACTTCCAGAATGAGCAGTTCTTC,CASSYFQNEQFF,TRBJ2-1,TRBV6-6,-,-
TGCGCCAGCAGCTTGACGACAGGGGTGGGCGACGAGCAGTACTTC,CASSLTTGVGDEQYF,TRBJ2-7,TRBV5-1,few,TRBD1
TGTGCCGTACCAGTCCGGGACAGGGGGCCCACCACCTACTACGAGCAGTACTTC,CAVPVRDRGPTTYYEQYF,TRBJ2-7,TRBV27,few,TRBD1
TGTGCCAGCAGCCCGGGACAGGGGGCGCACAATGAAAAACTGTTTTTT,CASSPGQGAHNEKLFF,TRBJ1-4,TRBV3-1,many,TRBD1
TGCGCCAGCGGGTTTTCGGCAGATACGCAGTATTTT,CASGFSADTQYF,TRBJ2-3,TRBV10-2,few,-
TGTGCCAGCAGTTACACAGGGACCCCTGGAAACACCATATATTTT,CASSYTGTPGNTIYF,TRBJ1-3,TRBV6-6,-,-
TGTGCCAGCAGCCAGGACGGACTAGCGGGGACCTACGAGCAGTACTTC,CASSQDGLAGTYEQYF,TRBJ2-7,TRBV3-1,-,TRBD2
TGTGCCAGCAGTCCCGGGACAGCTTTCAATCAGCCCCAGCATTTT,CASSPGTAFNQPQHF,TRBJ1-5,TRBV28,many,TRBD1
TGCGCCAGCAGCTTGGCGCAGGCAGCTGCCAAAAACATTCAGTACTTC,CASSLAQAAAKNIQYF,TRBJ2-4,TRBV5-1,few,-
TGTGCCAGCAGTCCGGGGACAGGAGTATCCTACGAGCAGTACTTC,CASSPGTGVSYEQYF,TRBJ2-7,TRBV27,few,TRBD1
TGTGCCAGCAGTCCGTGGGGCACAGGGTTCTCCGAGCAGTACTTC,CASSPWGTGFSEQYF,TRBJ2-7,TRBV2,many,-
TGTGCCAGTCGGGACAGGGGCATCACCGGGGAGCTGTTTTTT,CASRDRGITGELFF,TRBJ2-2,TRBV19,many,TRBD1
TGTGCCAGCAGCTTAGCCGGACGGCCCTACGAGCAGTACTTC,CASSLAGRPYEQYF,TRBJ2-7,TRBV7-6,-,-
TGTGCCAGCAGCTTACGGCCAGCGGGAGTCCACGAGCAGTACTTC,CASSLRPAGVHEQYF,TRBJ2-7,TRBV7-2,-,TRBD2
TGTGCCAGCAGTCGTGGACGGGCCTACGAGCAGTACTTC,CASSRGRAYEQYF,TRBJ2-7,TRBV12-3/TRBV12-4,few,-
TGTGCCAGCAGCCGAGAGAGGATTTCCTATAATTCACCCCTCCACTTT,CASSRERISYNSPLHF,TRBJ1-6,TRBV3-1,few,-
TGTGCCAGCCGTTTGTCAGTCACAATGAATTCACCCCTCCACTTT,CASRLSVTMNSPLHF,TRBJ1-6,TRBV12-3/TRBV12-4,-,-
TGTGCCAGCAGTGGACAGATACAAGAGACCCAGTACTTC,CASSGQIQETQYF,TRBJ2-5,TRBV12-3/TRBV12-4,many,-
TGTGCCAGCAACACGGCAGCGGGGCGCACAGATACGCAGTATTTT,CASNTAAGRTDTQYF,TRBJ2-3,TRBV7-8,-,TRBD2
TGTGCCAGCAGTGTCTTCAGGAACACCGGGGAGCTGTTTTTT,CASSVFRNTGELFF,TRBJ2-2,TRBV6-1,-,-
TGTGCCAGCAGCCGGGACTATAATGAGCAGTTCTTC,CASSRDYNEQFF,TRBJ2-1,TRBV12-3/TRBV12-4,many,TRBD2
TGTGCCAGCAGCCCGGGGCGCAGACCTAGCACAGATACGCAGTATTTT,CASSPGRRPSTDTQYF,TRBJ2-3,TRBV2,-,-
TGCGCCAGCAGCCTGGGTAGCCAAAGCTCCTATAATTCACCCCTCCACTTT,CASSLGSQSSYNSPLHF,TRBJ1-6,TRBV5-1,-,-
TGTGCCAGCAGCCAAGACAGCAACTATGGCTACACCTTC,CASSQDSNYGYTF,TRBJ1-2,TRBV16,-,-
TGCGCCAGCAGTGAGCCTAGCGGGGGGAAAGATACGCAGTATTTT,CASSEPSGGKDTQYF,TRBJ2-3,TRBV10-2,many,TRBD2
TGTGCCAGCTCCCCGGGGACAGGGGCAACAGATACGCAGTATTTT,CASSPGTGATDTQYF,TRBJ2-3,TRBV18,few,TRBD1
TGTGCCATGAAAGGAGGAACCGGGGAGCTGTTTTTT,CAMKGGTGELFF,TRBJ2-2,TRBV28,few,-